These T cell receptor beta chains were read from a single sample in a study of T cell repertoires in cytomegalovirus infection. TCRdb used MiXCR to reprocess the reads, holding one entry per CDR3 protein. This sample has over 300,000 distinct CDR3 sequences, with 9.5% found just once. The sequencing sample was made of PBMCs. The receptor set was obtained from a human donor in good health (CMV status not recorded). Some clones in this sample may be carry-over from other donors' samples. Each CDR3 is given with its conserved first and last residue. A D gene is named only where the DNA matches it firmly. A row's size may be missing; if present it is once, few, many or a size class.

TRBV4-3	13	TRBJ2-1	few	.	CASSRRIHNEQFF	TGCGCCAGCAGCCGGAGAATACACAATGAGCAGTTCTTC
TRBV4-3	13	TRBJ2-4	few	.	CASSQALNNIQYF	TGCGCCAGCAGCCAGGCATTGAATAACATTCAGTACTTC
TRBV6-6	13	TRBJ1-1	few	.	CASNRDPNTEAFF	TGTGCCAGCAATCGGGACCCGAACACTGAAGCTTTCTTT
TRBV7-2	15	TRBJ1-2	.	.	CASSPNPPANYGYTF	TGTGCCAGCAGCCCAAATCCCCCGGCCAACTATGGCTACACCTTC
TRBV5-4	16	TRBJ2-7	.	.	CASSPAGGQGQYEQYF	TGTGCCAGCAGCCCAGCCGGTGGGCAGGGGCAATACGAGCAGTACTTC
TRBV10-3	15	TRBJ2-1	.	TRBD2	CAISESGGSYNEQFF	TGTGCCATCAGTGAGAGCGGGGGCTCCTACAATGAGCAGTTCTTC
TRBV25-1	14	TRBJ2-1	many	TRBD1	CASSLQGPENEQFF	TGTGCCAGCAGTCTACAGGGGCCGGAGAATGAGCAGTTCTTC
TRBV10-3	16	TRBJ2-1	.	.	CAISEAEGGRYNEQFF	TGTGCCATCAGTGAAGCCGAGGGGGGCAGGTACAATGAGCAGTTCTTC
TRBV7-2	19	TRBJ2-7	.	.	CASSLSGAGWGGPSYEQYF	TGTGCCAGCAGCTTAAGTGGGGCCGGGTGGGGGGGCCCCTCCTACGAGCAGTACTTC
TRBV5-6	16	TRBJ2-7	many	TRBD1	CASSSPGTGYTYEQYF	TGTGCCAGCAGCTCCCCCGGGACAGGGTATACCTACGAGCAGTACTTC
TRBV7-2	16	TRBJ2-1	many	TRBD2	CASSFWGGSSYNEQFF	TGTGCCAGCAGCTTTTGGGGCGGGAGCTCCTACAATGAGCAGTTCTTC
TRBV6-2/TRBV6-3	16	TRBJ2-6	many	.	CASSYLRGSGANVLTF	TGTGCCAGCAGTTACCTGAGGGGGTCTGGGGCCAACGTCCTGACTTTC
TRBV7-2	17	TRBJ2-7	many	TRBD2	CASSLARLAGEAGEQYF	TGTGCCAGCAGCTTAGCAAGACTAGCGGGAGAGGCTGGCGAGCAGTACTTC
TRBV28	12	TRBJ1-5	few	.	CASSLFYQPQHF	TGTGCCAGCAGTTTATTTTATCAGCCCCAGCATTTT
TRBV24-1	18	TRBJ2-5	.	TRBD2	CATSDGGLAGRLQETQYF	TGTGCCACCAGTGACGGGGGACTAGCGGGCCGACTACAAGAGACCCAGTACTTC
TRBV7-3	14	TRBJ2-3	many	.	CASSLFGMTDTQYF	TGTGCCAGCAGCCTGTTCGGGATGACAGATACGCAGTATTTT
TRBV28	15	TRBJ1-1	few	.	CASSSRQLGNTEAFF	TGTGCCAGCAGTTCCCGACAGCTCGGGAACACTGAAGCTTTCTTT
TRBV20-1	13	TRBJ2-7	many	.	CSAKGTESYEQYF	TGCAGTGCTAAGGGGACGGAATCCTACGAGCAGTACTTC
TRBV12-5	17	TRBJ1-3	many	TRBD1	CASGLVSGTGSGNTIYF	TGTGCTAGTGGTTTGGTCTCCGGGACAGGCTCTGGAAACACCATATATTTT
TRBV7-2	17	TRBJ2-5	many	TRBD1	CASSLEPRGQSQETQYF	TGTGCCAGCAGCTTAGAGCCTCGGGGACAGAGTCAAGAGACCCAGTACTTC
TRBV4-3	12	TRBJ1-1	.	.	CASSRVQGEAFF	TGCGCCAGCAGCCGAGTACAGGGTGAAGCTTTCTTT
TRBV27	14	TRBJ2-1	.	.	CASRNGAVYNEQFF	TGTGCCAGCAGAAACGGGGCTGTCTACAATGAGCAGTTCTTC
TRBV9	15	TRBJ2-6	few	.	CASSPGTLGANVLTF	TGTGCCAGCAGCCCCGGGACATTAGGGGCCAACGTCCTGACTTTC
TRBV7-2	15	TRBJ2-5	.	TRBD1	CASSFMGQPQETQYF	TGTGCCAGCAGCTTTATGGGACAGCCCCAAGAGACCCAGTACTTC
TRBV7-2	13	TRBJ2-1	.	.	CASSLGSKNEQFF	TGTGCCAGCAGCTTAGGGAGTAAGAATGAGCAGTTCTTC
TRBV19	19	TRBJ2-1	.	TRBD2	CASSIDLPQGLAGVGEQFF	TGTGCCAGTAGTATAGATCTACCCCAGGGACTAGCGGGAGTTGGTGAGCAGTTCTTC
TRBV14	13	TRBJ2-2	.	.	CASSQDQTGELFF	TGTGCCAGCAGCCAAGATCAGACCGGGGAGCTGTTTTTT
TRBV4-2	15	TRBJ1-4	few	.	CASSQEDLGGEKLFF	TGTGCCAGCAGCCAAGAGGACCTAGGAGGGGAAAAACTGTTTTTT
TRBV6-1	20	TRBJ2-6	many	TRBD2	CASSESWISGASSGANVLTF	TGTGCCAGCAGTGAAAGTTGGATCAGCGGGGCCAGCTCTGGGGCCAACGTCCTGACTTTC
TRBV6-5	13	TRBJ2-3	.	.	CASSYSGLDTQYF	TGTGCCAGCAGTTACTCGGGGTTAGATACGCAGTATTTT
TRBV6-5	14	TRBJ2-1	many	.	CASSPGRIYNEQFF	TGTGCCAGCAGCCCCGGACGTATCTACAATGAGCAGTTCTTC
TRBV5-1	17	TRBJ1-5	many	.	CASSLSGGADSNQPQHF	TGCGCCAGCAGCTTGTCGGGGGGAGCCGATAGCAATCAGCCCCAGCATTTT
TRBV16	15	TRBJ2-1	few	.	CASSPRQGGGNEQFF	TGTGCCAGCAGCCCCCGGCAGGGCGGCGGCAATGAGCAGTTCTTC
TRBV12-3/TRBV12-4	15	TRBJ2-3	many	.	CASSSMGRGTDTQYF	TGTGCCAGCAGTTCCATGGGAAGGGGCACAGATACGCAGTATTTT
TRBV28	15	TRBJ1-1	many	.	CASSSPRTGNTEAFF	TGTGCCAGCAGTTCCCCCCGGACGGGGAACACTGAAGCTTTCTTT
TRBV7-9	15	TRBJ1-5	.	TRBD1	CASSLADRGNQPQHF	TGTGCCAGCAGCTTAGCCGACAGGGGCAATCAGCCCCAGCATTTT
TRBV7-9	15	TRBJ1-2	many	.	CASSLSGRLEDGYTF	TGTGCCAGCAGCTTATCGGGGCGCCTAGAGGATGGCTACACCTTC